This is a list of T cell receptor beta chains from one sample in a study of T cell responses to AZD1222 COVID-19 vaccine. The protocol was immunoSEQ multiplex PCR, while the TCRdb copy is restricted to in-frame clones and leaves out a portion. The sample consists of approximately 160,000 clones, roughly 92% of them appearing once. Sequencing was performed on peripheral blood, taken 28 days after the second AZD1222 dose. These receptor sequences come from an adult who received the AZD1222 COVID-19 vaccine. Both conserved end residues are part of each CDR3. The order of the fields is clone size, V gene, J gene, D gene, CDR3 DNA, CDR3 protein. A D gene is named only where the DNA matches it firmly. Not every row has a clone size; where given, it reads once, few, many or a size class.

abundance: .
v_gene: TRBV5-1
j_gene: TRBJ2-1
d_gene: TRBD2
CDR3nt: TGCGCCAGCAGCTCCCCCCTGAGGCGGGAGGCCCACAATGAGCAGTTCTTC
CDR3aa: CASSSPLRREAHNEQFF

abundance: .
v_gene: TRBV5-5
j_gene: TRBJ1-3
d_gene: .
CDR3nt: TGTGCCAGCAGCTGGAGGGGGTCCCACTCTGGAAACACCATATATTTT
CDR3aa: CASSWRGSHSGNTIYF

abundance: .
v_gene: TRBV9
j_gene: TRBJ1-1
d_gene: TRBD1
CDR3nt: TGTGCCAGCACCGCCTCGACAGGGATATCCACTGAAGCTTTCTTT
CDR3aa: CASTASTGISTEAFF

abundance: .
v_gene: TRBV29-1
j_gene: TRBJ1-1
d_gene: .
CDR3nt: TGCAGCGCTATAGGGTGGGGCACTGAAGCTTTCTTT
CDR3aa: CSAIGWGTEAFF

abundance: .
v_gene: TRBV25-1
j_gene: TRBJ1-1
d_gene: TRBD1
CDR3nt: TGTGCCAGCAGAAACACAGGGGGCATGAACACTGAAGCTTTCTTT
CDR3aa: CASRNTGGMNTEAFF

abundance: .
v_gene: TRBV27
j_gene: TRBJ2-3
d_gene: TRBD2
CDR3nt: TGTGCCAGCAGTGGGCCGGGACAGGAGAAGCGGGAGGGCGTCTCAGATACGCAGTATTTT
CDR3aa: CASSGPGQEKREGVSDTQYF

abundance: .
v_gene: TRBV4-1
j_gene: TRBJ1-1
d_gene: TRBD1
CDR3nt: TGCGCCAGCAGCCAGCCGACAGGGGTTACTGAAGCTTTCTTT
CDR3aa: CASSQPTGVTEAFF

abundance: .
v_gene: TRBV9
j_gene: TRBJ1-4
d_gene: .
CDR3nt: TGTGCCAGCAGCGTAGTACCTGGCGCCGAAAAACTGTTTTTT
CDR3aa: CASSVVPGAEKLFF

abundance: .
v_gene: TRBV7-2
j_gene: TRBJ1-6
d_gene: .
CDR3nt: TGTGCCAGCAGCTTATGGGCGGATTCACCCCTCCACTTT
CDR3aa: CASSLWADSPLHF

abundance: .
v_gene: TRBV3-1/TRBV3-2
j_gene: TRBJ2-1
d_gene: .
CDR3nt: TGTGCCAGCAGTGGCAGCCCAACTTGGAATGAGCAGTTCTTC
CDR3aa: CASSGSPTWNEQFF

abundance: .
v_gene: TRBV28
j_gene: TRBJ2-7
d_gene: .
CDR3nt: TGTGCCAGCAGTTCCTTAACTCTATGGGTGCAGTACTTC
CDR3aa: CASSSLTLWVQYF

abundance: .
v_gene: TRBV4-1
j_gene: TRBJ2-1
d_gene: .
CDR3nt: TGCGCCAGCAGCCAAGTGGTCGGGCAGGCCGAGCAGTTCTTC
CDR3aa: CASSQVVGQAEQFF

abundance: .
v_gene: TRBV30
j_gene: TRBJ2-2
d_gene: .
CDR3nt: TGTGCCTGGACAATGGGCGGGGAGCTGTTTTTT
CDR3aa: CAWTMGGELFF

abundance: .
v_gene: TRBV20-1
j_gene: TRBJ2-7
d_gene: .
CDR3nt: TGCAGTGCTAGTTTCCTGTACGAGCAGTACTTC
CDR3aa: CSASFLYEQYF

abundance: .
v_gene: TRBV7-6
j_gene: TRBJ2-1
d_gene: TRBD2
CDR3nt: TGTGCCAGCAGTCAAGGACTAGCGGGGCTTGGGGATGAGCAGTTCTTC
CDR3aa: CASSQGLAGLGDEQFF

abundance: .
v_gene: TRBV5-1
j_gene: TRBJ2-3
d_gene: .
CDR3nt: TGCGCCAGCAGCTTGGGGCTAGGAGAGGGGGACACAGATACGCAGTATTTT
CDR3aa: CASSLGLGEGDTDTQYF

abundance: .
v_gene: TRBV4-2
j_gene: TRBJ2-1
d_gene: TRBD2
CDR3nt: TGTGCCAGCAGCCAGGGACTAGAAGGGGATGAGCAGTTCTTC
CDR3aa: CASSQGLEGDEQFF

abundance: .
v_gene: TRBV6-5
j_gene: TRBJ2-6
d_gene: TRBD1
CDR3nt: TGTGCCAGCAGGCCAGGGGGCTCTGGGGCCAACGTCCTGACTTTC
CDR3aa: CASRPGGSGANVLTF

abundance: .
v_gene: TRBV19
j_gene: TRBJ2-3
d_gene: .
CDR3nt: TGTGCCAGTAGACCCAGTACTAGCACAGATACGCAGTATTTT
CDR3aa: CASRPSTSTDTQYF

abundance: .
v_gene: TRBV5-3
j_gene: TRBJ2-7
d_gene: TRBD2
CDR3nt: TGTGCCAGAAGCTTAGACCCCCGGCTAGCGGGGAGCTCCTACGAGCAGTACTTC
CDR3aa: CARSLDPRLAGSSYEQYF

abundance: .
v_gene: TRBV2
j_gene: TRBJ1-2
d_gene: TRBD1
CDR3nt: TGTGCCAGCAGTGAAATGACAGGGGCCCTAAGTGGCTACACCTTC
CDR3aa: CASSEMTGALSGYTF

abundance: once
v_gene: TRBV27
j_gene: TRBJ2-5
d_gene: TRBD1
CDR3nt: TGTGCCAGCTTGGGACAGGGGGCAGGGGAGACCCAGTACTTC
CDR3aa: CASLGQGAGETQYF

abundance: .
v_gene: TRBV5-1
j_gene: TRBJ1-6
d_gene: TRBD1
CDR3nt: TGCGCCAGCAGTCAAGGACAGGGAGAACACTCACCCCTCCACTTT
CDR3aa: CASSQGQGEHSPLHF

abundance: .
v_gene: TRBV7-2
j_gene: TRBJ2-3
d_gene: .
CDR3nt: TGTGCCAGCAGCTTGACGGGGTTTTTTGTAGATACGCAGTATTTT
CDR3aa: CASSLTGFFVDTQYF

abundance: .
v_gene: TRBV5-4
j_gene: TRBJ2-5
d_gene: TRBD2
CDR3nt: TGTGCCAGCAGCTATGGGACTACCAGCCGGGGGGAGACCCAGTACTTC
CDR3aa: CASSYGTTSRGETQYF

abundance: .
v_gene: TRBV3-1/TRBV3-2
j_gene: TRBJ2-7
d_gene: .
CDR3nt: TGTGCCAGCAGCCAAGTTATGGGGGGCTTGAAATACGAGCAGTACTTC
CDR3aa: CASSQVMGGLKYEQYF

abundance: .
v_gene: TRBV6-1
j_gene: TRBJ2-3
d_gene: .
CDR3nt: TGTGCCAGCAGTGAGGGCCAGAGGGCGCAGTATTTT
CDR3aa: CASSEGQRAQYF

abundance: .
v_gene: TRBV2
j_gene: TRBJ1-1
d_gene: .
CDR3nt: TGTGCCAGCGGGCCACAGATGAACACTGAAGCTTTCTTT
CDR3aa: CASGPQMNTEAFF